The clone carrying this T cell receptor beta chain has just one count. Orbital computed tomography, thyroid ultrasound, serum thyroxine and TRAb, and clinical symptoms together informed the diagnoses. The data were obtained in a study of T cells in Graves' hyperthyroidism and ophthalmopathy. The source material, RNA transcripts, was used to amplify TCR beta CDR3 regions. HTBI primers were used for first-round RT-PCR of the TCR CDR3. A single record per CDR3 protein comes from TCRdb applying MiXCR to the multiplex PCR reads. Altogether over 350,000 distinct CDR3 sequences are present, about 15% being singletons, with the ten largest covering under 15%. The source is a man aged 18-30 years with Graves' ophthalmopathy. Sequenced sample: blood.

CDR3 bases: TGCGCCAGCAGCCCTATCACGGGGGGAACAGATACGCAGTATTTT. Encoded protein: CASSPITGGTDTQYF. The chain recombines TRBV5-1 with TRBJ2-3, with 7 bases lining up with TRBD2. J was trimmed by 3 bases and V by 4 bases; bases with no gene match: 8. Germline-derived CDR1 and CDR2 are SGHRS and YFSETQ. This CDR3 is 15 amino acids long.